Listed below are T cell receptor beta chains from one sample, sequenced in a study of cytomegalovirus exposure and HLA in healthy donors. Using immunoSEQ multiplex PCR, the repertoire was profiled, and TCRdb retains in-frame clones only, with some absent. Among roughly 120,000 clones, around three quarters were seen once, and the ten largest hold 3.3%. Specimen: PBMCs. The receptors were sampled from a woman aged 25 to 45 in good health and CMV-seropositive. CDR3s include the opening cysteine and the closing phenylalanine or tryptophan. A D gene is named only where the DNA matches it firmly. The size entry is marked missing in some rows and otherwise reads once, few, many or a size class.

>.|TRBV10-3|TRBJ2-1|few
TGTGCCATCAGTGAGTCGGGAGGGGGGTCGCCCTACAATGAGCAGTTCTTC
CAISESGGGSPYNEQFF
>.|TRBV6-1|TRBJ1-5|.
TGTGCCAGCAGTGAAGGACAGAATAATCAGCCCCAGCATTTT
CASSEGQNNQPQHF
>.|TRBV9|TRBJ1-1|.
TGTGCCAGCAGCGCATGGGACACTCCTGAAGCTTTCTTT
CASSAWDTPEAFF
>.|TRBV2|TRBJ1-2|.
TGTGCCAGCAGCGAAAGGGTTGGAGGGGTCTTCTATGGCTACACCTTC
CASSERVGGVFYGYTF
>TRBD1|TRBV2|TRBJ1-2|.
TGTGCCAGCCTCCGGGACAGGCAAGCAAACTATGGCTACACCTTC
CASLRDRQANYGYTF
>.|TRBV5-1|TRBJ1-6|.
TGCGCCAGCAGCTTGGCACAGGGCAATTCACCCCTCCACTTT
CASSLAQGNSPLHF
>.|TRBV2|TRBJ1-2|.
TGTGCCAGCAGTGACAGGGAGGGGACAACCCTCTATGGCTACACCTTC
CASSDREGTTLYGYTF
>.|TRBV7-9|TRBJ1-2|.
TGTGCCAGCAGCCCAGGCAGGGCTAACTATGGCTACACCTTC
CASSPGRANYGYTF
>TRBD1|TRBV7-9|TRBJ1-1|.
TGTGCCAGCAGCTTAGGAGGGACAGGGGCCTACACTGAAGCTTTCTTT
CASSLGGTGAYTEAFF
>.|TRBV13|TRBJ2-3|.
TGTGCCAGCAGCTTGGTAGCGGATAGCACAGATACGCAGTATTTT
CASSLVADSTDTQYF
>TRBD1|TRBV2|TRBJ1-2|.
TGTGCCAGCAACCGGGACAGGGAAATTGGGAACTATGGCTACACCTTC
CASNRDREIGNYGYTF
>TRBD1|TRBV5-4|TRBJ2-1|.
TGTGCCAGCAGCCGGACAGGGTCCTACAATGAGCAGTTCTTC
CASSRTGSYNEQFF
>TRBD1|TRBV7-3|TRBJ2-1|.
TGTGCCAGCAGCTTGGGGACAGGGAATGAGCAGTTCTTC
CASSLGTGNEQFF
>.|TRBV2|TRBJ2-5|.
TGTGCCAGCAGGGGTGACAGATACCAAGAGACCCAGTACTTC
CASRGDRYQETQYF
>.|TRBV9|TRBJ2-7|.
TGTGCCAGCAGCGCCCATTCGGGTGCCGGTCCCTACGAGCAGTACTTC
CASSAHSGAGPYEQYF
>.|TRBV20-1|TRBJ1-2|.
TGCAGTGCCAGTGACAGCTATGGCTACACCTTC
CSASDSYGYTF
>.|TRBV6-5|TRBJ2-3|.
TGTGCCAGCAGTTATTTCTACGGCACAGATACGCAGTATTTT
CASSYFYGTDTQYF
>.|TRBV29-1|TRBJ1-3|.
TGCAGCGTTGAAAGCAGGAGGGGAAACACCATATATTTT
CSVESRRGNTIYF
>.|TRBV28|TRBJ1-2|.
TGTGCCAGCAGCTTAACAGGGCCTAACTATGGCTACACCTTC
CASSLTGPNYGYTF
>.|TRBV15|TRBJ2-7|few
TGTGCCACCAGCAGAGTAGAAACCCTCTACGAGCAGTACTTC
CATSRVETLYEQYF
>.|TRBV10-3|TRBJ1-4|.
TGTGCCATCAGTGCTGACCGGGTCCGGGGGGAAAAACTGTTTTTT
CAISADRVRGEKLFF
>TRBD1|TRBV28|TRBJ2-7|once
TGTGCCAGCAGTTTAGGACCCCGACAGGGCGGCTACGAGCAGTACTTC
CASSLGPRQGGYEQYF
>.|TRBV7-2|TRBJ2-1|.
TGTGCCAGCAGCCCCCGCGAGGAGGGTGAGCAGTTCTTC
CASSPREEGEQFF
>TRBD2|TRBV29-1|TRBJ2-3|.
TGCAGCGTTGGGGGGACTAGCGGGGGGCCGAGCACAGATACGCAGTATTTT
CSVGGTSGGPSTDTQYF